A single sample gave rise to the 7 T cell receptor beta chains below, sequenced in a study of early T cells in non-severe SARS-CoV-2 infection listed by TCRdb under 2021. The library relied on 5' RACE. Sequencing relied on a NextSeq 500. TCRdb reworked the public reads: Q25 trimming with fastp, MiXCR clone assembly, productive beta chains retained. Rows with one shared CDR3 protein collapse into an entry with the most common genes and DNA. For this sample the table gives 65,000 to 75,000 distinct CDR3 sequences, of which around 10% were detected only once. 3.5% to 4.5% of the sample is held by the ten biggest clonotypes. The sample consisted of whole blood. These receptors were taken from an adult who was a healthcare worker with PCR-confirmed SARS-CoV-2 infection or an uninfected control (not recorded which).

At least ten counts were recorded for this clonotype. This chain joins TRBV19 and TRBJ2-7; D is perhaps TRBD2 (6 bases). The germline V gene encodes CDR1 LNHDA and CDR2 SQIVND (reference sequence). Trimming took 4 bases from V and 4 from J, leaving 20 bases between them. There are 16 residues in the CDR3. This CDR3 is CASSSRANGGLYEQYF. The DNA for the CDR3 is TGTGCCAGTAGTAGCCGCGCAAACGGGGGTCTATACGAGCAGTACTTC.

This clonotype showed up many times. The V and J genes are TRBV18 and TRBJ1-5, with TRBD1 identical over 10 bases. Germline values: CDR1 KGHSH, CDR2 LQKENI. Losses at the gene ends were 2 bases for V and 5 bases for J; bases not matched to a gene: 3. This CDR3 is 15 amino acids long. CDR3: CASSPRTGGHQPQHF. For the CDR3, the DNA is TGTGCCAGCTCACCAAGGACAGGGGGTCATCAGCCCCAGCATTTT.

This clonotype was observed at least ten times. CDR3 in DNA: TGTGCCAGCAGGTCGGGGGGGTTAGCCAAAAACATTCAGTACTTC. Protein sequence: CASRSGGLAKNIQYF. The chain is built from TRBV6-5 and TRBJ2-4; 8 bases agree with TRBD2. There are 15 residues in the CDR3. With V trimmed by 6 bases and J by 0 bases, 4 bases remained unmatched. Germline CDR1 MNHEY, CDR2 SVGAGI.

This sequence joins TRBV29-1 and TRBJ1-1; D is undetermined. Germline V gives CDR1 SQVTM, CDR2 ANQGSEA. The V gene lost 6 bases and the J gene lost 0 bases, with 11 bases spanning the gap. The CDR3 is 13 amino acids. The chain's CDR3 is CSVTRGLNTEAFF. The CDR3 DNA sequence: TGCAGCGTAACGCGGGGTTTGAACACTGAAGCTTTCTTT.

Many counts were recorded for this clonotype. V usage is TRBV10-3 and J usage is TRBJ2-7; D perhaps matches TRBD2 (6 bases). Germline CDR1 and CDR2: ENHRY and SYGVKD. Trimming took off 0 bases at V and 2 bases at J, with 11 bases between the two ends. The length of the CDR3 is 15 residues. The CDR3 DNA reads as TGTGCCATCAGTGAGTCCCGGGAGTCCCCCTACGAGCAGTACTTC. Encoded protein: CAISESRESPYEQYF.

This clonotype was found many times. This sequence joins TRBV5-1 and TRBJ2-1, with D tentatively TRBD2 (6 bases). From germline, CDR1 is SGHRS and CDR2 YFSETQ. This CDR3 is 14 amino acids long. The V gene lost 4 bases and the J gene lost 4 bases, with 12 bases spanning the gap. CDR3 protein: CASSVWAGYNEQFF. CDR3 nucleotides: TGCGCCAGCAGCGTCTGGGCGGGGTACAATGAGCAGTTCTTC.

This clonotype was picked up one time. The chain uses TRBV14 and TRBJ1-2; 7 bases are shared with TRBD1. Germline assignment: CDR1 SGHDN and CDR2 FVKESK. Trimming took 1 base from V and 1 from J; bases not matched to a gene: 3. The CDR3 length is 15 residues. The CDR3 sequence: CASSQGQGSNYGYTF. In nucleotides, the CDR3 is TGTGCCAGCAGCCAAGGACAGGGAAGTAACTATGGCTACACCTTC.